The 32 T cell receptor beta chains below all came from one sample that was sequenced in a study of cytomegalovirus exposure and HLA in healthy donors. PCR was performed using 60 Vbeta and 13 Jbeta primers. Some clones are missing from TCRdb's copy, which holds only in-frame ones; the method was immunoSEQ multiplex PCR. The sample records 170,000 or so clones, 80% to 85% being singletons. What was sequenced was PBMCs. The receptor source for this set is a boy aged 2 to 10 in good health and CMV-seronegative.

V is TRBV5-8 and J is TRBJ2-7, with D unclear. Trimming cost V 4 bases and J 3 bases, with 20 bases left between them. The CDR3 has 16 residues. CDR1 SGHTS and CDR2 YDEGEE come from the germline V gene. The CDR3 sequence is CASSGAGFAAFYEQYF. DNA for the CDR3: TGTGCCAGCAGCGGAGCTGGCTTCGCCGCTTTCTACGAGCAGTACTTC. Full variable domain (missing parts from reference TRBV5-8 and TRBJ2-7): EAGVTQSPTHLIKTRGQQATLRCSPISGHTSVYWYQQALGLGLQFLLWYDEGEERNRGNFPPRFSGRQFPNYSSELNVNALELEDSALYLCASSGAGFAAFYEQYFGPGTRLTVT.

The V gene is TRBV6-5, the J gene TRBJ2-3, with 7 bases fitting TRBD2. Germline lookup yields CDR1 MNHEY and CDR2 SVGAGI. V was pared by 0 bases and J by 5 bases, with 8 bases of the junction left unmatched. This CDR3 is built from 16 residues. CDR3 sequence: CASSYSAGERIDTQYF. In DNA, the CDR3 is TGTGCCAGCAGTTACTCGGCGGGAGAGCGGATAGATACGCAGTATTTT.

The J gene is TRBJ1-1, the V gene TRBV7-9; D is unresolved. Looked up from germline, CDR1 is SEHNR and CDR2 is FQNEAQ (reference sequence). This CDR3 is built from 10 residues. V lost 10 bases to trimming and J lost 4 bases, with 7 bases between them. CDR3 sequence: CATTTTEAFF. CDR3 in DNA: TGTGCCACCACAACCACTGAAGCTTTCTTT. The full variable domain, its missing parts supplied by reference TRBV7-9 and TRBJ1-1, is DTGVSQNPRHKITKRGQNVTFRCDPISEHNRLYWYRQTLGQGPEFLTYFQNEAQLEKSRLLSDRFSAERPKGSFSTLEIQRTEQGDSAMYLCATTTTEAFFGQGTRLTVV.

The V gene is TRBV19, the J gene TRBJ1-1; the D gene is possibly TRBD1 (6 bases). Germline values: CDR1 LNHDA, CDR2 SQIVND (reference sequence). V was shortened by 1 base and J by 4 bases, with 10 bases between the two germline ends. The CDR3 is 14 residues long. The DNA for the CDR3 is TGTGCCAGTAGTATAGGTAGGGGGGGCACTGAAGCTTTCTTT. Translation gives CASSIGRGGTEAFF.

The CDR3 DNA reads as TGTGCCAGCAGCCCCCGGGACTCCCGCGGGGAGCTGTTTTTT. It yields the protein CASSPRDSRGELFF. The chain uses TRBV7-3 and TRBJ2-2; tentative D call: TRBD2 (6 bases). The germline gives CDR1 SGHTA, CDR2 FQGTGA. Trimming pared 5 bases from V and 7 bases from J, leaving 14 bases between. The CDR3 sequence is 14 residues long.

The V call is TRBV6-1, the J call TRBJ2-1; 8 bases match TRBD1. The ends lost 11 bases at V and 2 bases at J; junction bases unmatched: 5. The CDR3 loop spans 13 amino acids. The germline gives CDR1 MNHNS, CDR2 SASEGT. This CDR3 reads CAGQGSAYNEQFF. The DNA for the CDR3 is TGTGCCGGACAGGGATCCGCCTACAATGAGCAGTTCTTC.

The rearrangement links TRBV27 to TRBJ2-1; TRBD2 matches at 16 bases. The CDR3 is 18 amino acids. The V gene end was trimmed by 7 bases and the J gene end by 7 bases; junction bases not matched to a gene: 13. Germline V gives CDR1 MNHEY, CDR2 SMNVEV (reference sequence). The CDR3 sequence is CASMGGLAGGKDWNEQFF. The CDR3 DNA is TGTGCCAGCATGGGGGGACTAGCGGGAGGGAAGGATTGGAATGAGCAGTTCTTC.

This chain links TRBV18 with TRBJ2-7; 8 bases fit TRBD2. This CDR3 is 13 amino acids long. Unmatched junction bases numbered 3, after V lost 2 bases and J lost 6 bases. CDR1 and CDR2 (germline): KGHSH, LQKENI. The CDR3 DNA reads as TGTGCCAGCTCACCAGCGGGGGGTAGCGAGCAGTACTTC. Residues: CASSPAGGSEQYF.

The V gene is TRBV5-1, the J gene TRBJ2-2; the match to TRBD2 covers 7 bases. This CDR3 is built from 15 residues. After removal of 1 base from V and 5 bases from J, the junction contained 5 bases not matched to a gene. Germline V gene data show CDR1 as SGHRS and CDR2 as YFSETQ. The CDR3 reads CASSLLAGDTGELFF. In DNA form, the CDR3 reads TGCGCCAGCAGCTTGCTGGCGGGAGATACCGGGGAGCTGTTTTTT.

This clone was detected only a few times. This chain links TRBV6-5 with TRBJ2-7, with 11 bases that match TRBD2. The CDR3 loop spans 15 amino acids. The V segment lost 6 bases and the J segment 2 bases; nucleotides outside the gene matches: 6. Per the germline V gene, CDR1 is MNHEY and CDR2 is SVGAGI. CDR3: CASSRRLAGPYEQYF. Written as DNA, the CDR3 is TGTGCCAGCAGCCGAAGACTAGCGGGACCCTACGAGCAGTACTTC.

The chain couples TRBV13 to TRBJ2-7, with 9 nucleotides matching TRBD2. Germline CDR1 is PRHDT and CDR2 is FYEKMQ (reference sequence). The CDR3 is made up of 15 amino acids. After removal of 5 bases from V and 3 bases from J, the junction contained 8 bases not matched to a gene. The CDR3 nucleotides read TGTGCCAGCAGCCGATCGCTTAGCGGGAGCTACGAGCAGTACTTC. Protein sequence: CASSRSLSGSYEQYF.

This clone was detected once. This chain connects TRBV21-1 to TRBJ2-3; the listed D gene, TRBD2, was not tested against the DNA. TRBV21-1 is a documented pseudogene. There are 15 residues in the CDR3. The CDR3 reads CASIDPLLNTDTQYF. For the CDR3, the DNA is TGTGCCAGCATAGATCCTTTGCTGAACACAGATACGCAGTATTTT.

The chain employs TRBV12-5 and TRBJ2-1; 7 nucleotides agree with TRBD1. Unmatched junction bases numbered 9, after V lost 5 bases and J lost 5 bases. Per the germline V gene, CDR1 is LGHNT and CDR2 is FRNRAP. This CDR3 comprises 15 residues. In DNA, the CDR3 is TGTGCTAGTGGTCCGGGACAGATAACAGACAATGAGCAGTTCTTC. Translation gives CASGPGQITDNEQFF.

This rearrangement joins TRBV7-7 to TRBJ1-6, with D hard to call. The length of the CDR3 is 16 residues. Trimming cost V 6 bases and J 3 bases, with 15 bases left between them. Germline V gene sequence: CDR1 SSHAT, CDR2 FNYEAQ (reference sequence). The CDR3 here is CASRPAEAGYNSPLHF. The CDR3 coding sequence is TGTGCCAGCAGGCCGGCGGAGGCAGGCTATAATTCACCCCTCCACTTT.

The rearrangement joins TRBV12-5 to TRBJ2-1; TRBD2 is a possible D gene (5 bases). Trimming took 9 bases from V and 5 from J, leaving 17 bases between them. Germline CDR1 and CDR2: LGHNT and FRNRAP. The CDR3 is 14 residues long. The CDR3 loop is CASRAVGSDNEQFF. CDR3 bases: TGTGCTAGCAGAGCGGTGGGTTCGGACAATGAGCAGTTCTTC.

This clone appeared a few times. The chain couples TRBV4-1 to TRBJ2-5; the D gene is possibly TRBD1 (6 bases). The CDR3 is 17 amino acids. Germline CDR1 MGHRA, CDR2 YSYEKL. V was clipped by 0 bases and J by 0 bases, with 14 bases between them. The CDR3 region is CASSQDGQGMYQETQYF. The CDR3 DNA is TGCGCCAGCAGCCAAGATGGGCAGGGGATGTACCAAGAGACCCAGTACTTC.

This rearrangement joins TRBV7-6 to TRBJ1-1; the D gene is possibly TRBD1 (6 bases). The CDR3 length is 14 residues. Trimming left V 5 bases short and J 6 bases short, with 16 bases between. Per the germline V gene, CDR1 is SGHVS and CDR2 is FNYEAQ. The CDR3 here is CASSPNRDWSEAFF. CDR3 in DNA: TGTGCCAGCAGCCCTAACAGGGATTGGTCTGAAGCTTTCTTT.

This clone was counted a few times. The chain employs TRBV5-5 and TRBJ1-2; D is ambiguous. The V end lost 4 bases, the J end lost 0 bases, and 10 bases lay between the germline ends. Germline V gene data show CDR1 as SGHKS and CDR2 as YYEKEE (reference sequence). The CDR3 runs 14 residues. The CDR3 sequence is CASSRDFANYGYTF. For the CDR3, the DNA is TGTGCCAGCAGCCGAGACTTCGCTAACTATGGCTACACCTTC.

The gene calls are TRBV5-1 and TRBJ2-1; the match to TRBD2 covers 7 bases. The length of the CDR3 is 12 residues. Germline V gene lookup returns CDR1 SGHRS and CDR2 YFSETQ. J lost 15 bases, V lost 0 bases, and 6 bases had no gene match. CDR3 nucleotides: TGCGCCAGCAGCTTGGGATCTTCGGGGGGGTTCTTC. As protein: CASSLGSSGGFF.

CDR3 nucleotides: TGCGCCAGCAGCCCGGTCGGGAGGAACACTGAAGCTTTCTTT. This gives the protein CASSPVGRNTEAFF. The chain has TRBV5-1 and TRBJ1-1; D not resolved. There are 14 residues in the CDR3. Trimming removed 4 bases from V and 1 base from J, with 11 bases in between. The V gene's germline CDR1 is SGHRS and CDR2 YFSETQ.

V is TRBV7-2 and J is TRBJ1-1; D is uncertain. CDR1 is SGHTA and CDR2 is FQGNSA in the germline V gene. CDR3 length: 13 residues. V lost 0 bases and J lost 4, with 6 bases in between. CDR3 sequence: CASSLARGTEAFF. The CDR3 nucleotides read TGTGCCAGCAGCTTAGCGCGCGGCACTGAAGCTTTCTTT.

The chain carries TRBV18 and TRBJ2-1, with TRBD2 matching over 10 bases. J gave up 6 bases and V 4 bases, and 3 bases lay outside the gene matches. The CDR3 runs 14 residues. CDR1 is KGHSH, CDR2 LQKENI, per germline. This chain's CDR3 is CASSLRTSGNEQFF. CDR3 nucleotide sequence: TGTGCCAGCTCACTCCGGACTAGCGGCAATGAGCAGTTCTTC.

The chain uses TRBV21-1 and TRBJ2-2; TRBD2 reflects the table's D call only, with no check against the DNA. TRBV21-1 is given as a pseudogene. CDR3 length: 15 amino acids. DNA of the CDR3: TGTGCCAGGAGCCAAATGGACGGAGGGACCGGGGAGCTGTTTTTT. This codes for CARSQMDGGTGELFF.

This clone was detected only a few times. The rearrangement joins TRBV7-9 to TRBJ2-1, with D tentatively TRBD2 (6 bases). V lost 1 base, J lost 9 bases, and 19 bases lay in between. The length of the CDR3 is 16 residues. In germline, CDR1 is SEHNR, CDR2 FQNEAQ (reference sequence). CDR3 in amino acids: CASSLVYGSRDGEQFF. The DNA of the CDR3 is TGTGCCAGCAGCTTAGTCTACGGGTCGCGGGATGGTGAGCAGTTCTTC.

CDR3: CASSPIMTSGETQYF. CDR3 in DNA: TGCGCCAGCAGCCCTATTATGACTAGCGGGGAGACCCAGTACTTC. V and J are TRBV5-1 and TRBJ2-5, with 10 bases lining up with TRBD2. CDR1 is SGHRS, CDR2 YFSETQ, per germline. Losses at the gene ends were 4 bases for V and 5 bases for J; bases not matched to a gene: 8. CDR3 size: 15 residues.

This clone was recorded only once. V and J are TRBV28 and TRBJ1-2; 9 nucleotides match TRBD1. From germline, CDR1 is MDHEN and CDR2 SYDVKM. V lost 3 bases and J lost 3; bases outside the gene matches: 11. The CDR3 consists of 17 residues. Here the CDR3 DNA reads TGTGCCAGCAGTTTTATCCTCGGGACAGGGAGATACTATGGCTACACCTTC. Amino acids: CASSFILGTGRYYGYTF.

V usage is TRBV10-2 and J usage is TRBJ1-5; tentative D call: TRBD1 (5 bases). CDR3 length equals 15 residues. CDR1 is WSHSY and CDR2 is SAAADI in the germline V gene. V was pared by 1 base and J by 5 bases, with 12 bases between. The CDR3 sequence: CASSEFWGVDQPQHF. DNA of the CDR3: TGCGCCAGCAGTGAGTTTTGGGGCGTGGATCAGCCCCAGCATTTT.

The chain is built from TRBV5-1 and TRBJ2-3; TRBD2 is a possible D gene (5 bases). The CDR3 runs 16 residues. Germline CDR1 is SGHRS and CDR2 is YFSETQ. Between the trimmed V and J ends, which lost 9 bases and 2 bases, there was a span of 22 bases. CDR3 nucleotides: TGCGCCAACCGGGGTGCGGAGCCAAGAACCACAGATACGCAGTATTTT. Its protein product is CANRGAEPRTTDTQYF.

The V call is TRBV28, the J call TRBJ1-2, with D possibly TRBD1 on 6 matching bases. V was shortened by 7 bases and J by 8 bases, with 26 bases between the two germline ends. CDR1 MDHEN and CDR2 SYDVKM come from the germline V gene. This CDR3 contains 16 residues. The CDR3 protein is CASTLTGGGGLSGYTF. The CDR3 region has the DNA TGTGCCAGCACCCTCACGGGGGGCGGAGGGTTGAGCGGCTACACCTTC.

The chain couples TRBV19 to TRBJ2-3; D ambiguous. The V gene's germline CDR1 is LNHDA and CDR2 SQIVND (reference sequence). The CDR3 runs to 12 residues. V lost 3 bases and J lost 4, with 5 bases in between. The CDR3: CASSMIADTQYF. The DNA of the CDR3 is TGTGCCAGTAGTATGATAGCAGATACGCAGTATTTT. Complete variable domain (other parts from reference TRBV19 and TRBJ2-3): DGGITQSPKYLFRKEGQNVTLSCEQNLNHDAMYWYRQDPGQGLRLIYYSQIVNDFQKGDIAEGYSVSREKKESFPLTVTSAQKNPTAFYLCASSMIADTQYFGPGTRLTVL.

This sequence joins TRBV6-6 and TRBJ1-5; D uncertain. Deletions cut 0 bases from V and 3 bases from J, with 9 bases between. The CDR3 totals 15 residues. The germline CDR1 and CDR2 sequences are MNHNY and SVGAGI (reference sequence). This CDR3 reads CASSYSGSANQPQHF. In nucleotides, the CDR3 is TGTGCCAGCAGTTACTCTGGCAGCGCCAATCAGCCCCAGCATTTT.

The chain links TRBV4-1 to TRBJ1-1, with 7 bases fitting TRBD1. CDR3 length: 16 amino acids. Losses at the gene ends were 1 base for V and 6 bases for J; bases not matched to a gene: 11. Germline CDR1 reads MGHRA; CDR2 reads YSYEKL. The CDR3, as DNA: TGCGCCAGCAGCCAAGGAAGCGCCAGGGGGTCGTCTGAAGCTTTCTTT. Its protein is CASSQGSARGSSEAFF.